A selection of T cell receptor beta chains follows, all from one sample in a study of blood T cell dynamics during melanoma immunotherapy. Data came from immunoSEQ multiplex PCR; TCRdb stores just in-frame clones and leaves some out. The sample lists about 6,300 clones; roughly 87% were seen once. The source material was blood, sampled from a patient treated with checkpoint blockade. The receptor source for this set is a human donor with melanoma. Both conserved end residues are part of each CDR3. The D gene is left open where the match is weak. Clone size is given for some rows only: seen once, a few or many times, or a class if the clone is expanded.

TRBV11-2,NA,TRBJ2-5,TRBD1,CASSFAGTGGGETQYF,TGTGCCAGCAGCTTCGCCGGGACAGGGGGAGGTGAGACCCAGTACTTC
TRBV5-1,few,TRBJ1-6,NA,CASSIGQSLNSPLHF,TGCGCCAGCAGCATTGGACAGAGCCTTAATTCACCCCTCCACTTT
TRBV2,NA,TRBJ2-5,TRBD1,CASSEAGQGMETQYF,TGTGCCAGCAGTGAAGCGGGACAGGGTATGGAGACCCAGTACTTC
TRBV4-1,NA,TRBJ2-7,TRBD1,CASSQDTPGQVGLYEQYF,TGCGCCAGCAGCCAAGATACCCCCGGACAGGTGGGGCTCTACGAGCAGTACTTC
TRBV6-8,NA,TRBJ2-7,NA,CASSSREPGNEQYF,TGTGCCAGCAGTTCCCGGGAGCCGGGGAACGAGCAGTACTTC
TRBV28,NA,TRBJ2-7,NA,CASSPSWDEQYF,TGTGCCAGCAGTCCTTCCTGGGACGAGCAGTACTTC
TRBV27,NA,TRBJ2-1,TRBD1,CASISGTGGYNEQFF,TGTGCCAGCATATCCGGGACAGGGGGCTACAATGAGCAGTTCTTC
TRBV9,NA,TRBJ1-2,NA,CASSREGGGYGYTF,TGTGCCAGCAGCCGAGAAGGTGGCGGCTATGGCTACACCTTC
TRBV7-9,NA,TRBJ1-3,NA,CASSIAGQYSGNTIYF,TGTGCCAGCAGCATCGCCGGACAGTACTCTGGAAACACCATATATTTT
TRBV10-3,NA,TRBJ2-1,NA,CAISVGGGEQFF,TGTGCCATCAGTGTGGGCGGGGGCGAGCAGTTCTTC
TRBV2,NA,TRBJ1-1,NA,CASYRAMNTEAFF,TGTGCCAGTTACAGGGCCATGAACACTGAAGCTTTCTTT
TRBV6-6,NA,TRBJ2-7,TRBD1,CASSRDRSYEQYF,TGTGCCAGCAGCCGGGACAGATCCTACGAGCAGTACTTC
TRBV14,NA,TRBJ1-1,NA,CASSGVEVSRLRAFF,TGTGCCAGCTCTGGGGTGGAGGTGAGCCGACTTAGAGCTTTCTTT
TRBV11-2,NA,TRBJ1-6,NA,CASSHFNSPLHF,TGTGCCAGCAGCCATTTTAATTCACCCCTCCACTTT
TRBV5-1,once,TRBJ2-3,NA,CASSLGQAVITDTQYF,TGCGCCAGCAGCTTGGGTCAAGCGGTTATTACAGATACGCAGTATTTT
TRBV6-5,NA,TRBJ2-7,NA,CASSYSDREGYEQYF,TGTGCCAGCAGTTACTCCGACAGGGAGGGATACGAGCAGTACTTC
TRBV28,NA,TRBJ2-7,NA,CASSSVQGVREQYF,TGTGCCAGCAGTTCAGTACAGGGAGTGAGGGAGCAGTACTTC
TRBV5-6,NA,TRBJ2-3,NA,CASTRTDTQYF,TGTGCCAGCACTAGAACAGATACGCAGTATTTT
TRBV28,NA,TRBJ1-5,NA,CASSLLGGRQPQHF,TGTGCCAGCAGTTTGCTGGGGGGGCGTCAGCCCCAGCATTTT
TRBV7-3,NA,TRBJ2-7,NA,CASSSGTGYEQYF,TGTGCCAGCAGCTCAGGGACCGGCTACGAGCAGTACTTC
TRBV10-3,NA,TRBJ2-2,TRBD1,CAISELGTGHTGELFF,TGTGCCATCAGTGAGTTAGGGACAGGACACACCGGGGAGCTGTTTTTT
TRBV7-2,NA,TRBJ2-7,NA,CASSPGHSYEQYF,TGTGCCAGCTCCCCAGGGCACTCCTACGAGCAGTACTTC
TRBV30,NA,TRBJ2-3,NA,CAADRGADTQYF,TGTGCCGCCGATCGGGGTGCAGATACGCAGTATTTT
TRBV19,NA,TRBJ1-6,NA,CASSIARRGGNSPLHF,TGTGCCAGTAGTATCGCCCGACGGGGGGGAAATTCACCCCTCCACTTT
TRBV5-1,NA,TRBJ1-5,NA,CASSPDPGEQPQHF,TGCGCCAGCAGCCCGGACCCTGGGGAGCAGCCCCAGCATTTT
TRBV6-5,few,TRBJ1-1,TRBD1,CASSYPRTGENTEAFF,TGTGCCAGCAGTTACCCTCGGACAGGGGAGAACACTGAAGCTTTCTTT
TRBV5-1,NA,TRBJ1-5,NA,CASSTGTGSFDQPQHF,TGCGCCAGCAGCACCGGAACAGGGTCTTTCGATCAGCCCCAGCATTTT
TRBV13,NA,TRBJ1-2,NA,CASSLGSFNYGYTF,TGTGCCAGCAGCTTAGGGAGTTTCAACTATGGCTACACCTTC
TRBV10-3,NA,TRBJ2-5,TRBD1,CAISRGETQYF,TGTGCCATCAGCAGGGGGGAGACCCAGTACTTC
TRBV6-5,NA,TRBJ2-7,TRBD1,CASSYSGTGGYTEQYF,TGTGCCAGCAGTTATTCCGGGACAGGGGGCTACACGGAGCAGTACTTC
TRBV19,NA,TRBJ1-2,NA,CASTRETYGYTF,TGTGCCAGTACCCGAGAGACCTATGGCTACACCTTC
TRBV4-1,once,TRBJ2-7,NA,CASSQEIGATEQYF,TGCGCCAGCAGCCAAGAAATCGGCGCAACCGAGCAGTACTTC
TRBV18,NA,TRBJ1-4,NA,CASSREGWLFF,TGTGCCAGCTCGCGAGAGGGGTGGCTGTTTTTT
TRBV4-1,NA,TRBJ1-4,NA,CASRGTFRGEKLFF,TGCGCCAGCAGGGGGACATTCAGGGGTGAAAAACTGTTTTTT
TRBV5-1,NA,TRBJ2-7,NA,CASSYTGTSYEQYF,TGCGCCAGCAGCTACACGGGCACCTCCTACGAGCAGTACTTC
TRBV27,NA,TRBJ2-5,NA,CASSLSRGETQYF,TGTGCCAGCAGTTTGTCCCGAGGGGAGACCCAGTACTTC